Listed below are T cell receptor beta chains from one sample, sequenced in a study of long-term antiretroviral therapy in people with HIV. The assay was immunoSEQ multiplex PCR, and TCRdb's table has in-frame clones only and misses some. The table has 25,000 to 30,000 clones, over 80% seen once. Sample: unsorted PBMCs, taken 0.8 years before starting antiretroviral therapy. The origin of the receptors is a man aged 18-30 years with HIV. Each CDR3 is given with its conserved first and last residue. A D gene is named only where the DNA matches it firmly. Size values are once, few and many counts, or a class for expanded clones, and some rows have none.

d_call	j_call	v_call	clone_size	cdr3_length	cdr3_nt	cdr3_aa
TRBD1	TRBJ1-3	TRBV13	NA	13	TGTGCCAGCTCGGGACAGGGTGTAAACACCATATATTTT	CASSGQGVNTIYF
NA	TRBJ2-7	TRBV7-9	NA	15	TGTGCCAGCAGTTCAGAGTACTCGCCCTCCTACGAGCAGTACTTC	CASSSEYSPSYEQYF
TRBD1	TRBJ1-1	TRBV10-2	NA	12	TGCGCCAGCCAAACAGGGGGCGGGGAAGCTTTCTTT	CASQTGGGEAFF
NA	TRBJ1-2	TRBV6-5	NA	14	TGTGCCAGCAATCCATCGGGGTTTGGCTATGGCTACACCTTC	CASNPSGFGYGYTF
TRBD2	TRBJ2-1	TRBV13	NA	15	TGTGCCAGCAGCTTTGGGACTACCTCCTACAATGAGCAGTTCTTC	CASSFGTTSYNEQFF
TRBD2	TRBJ2-3	TRBV30	NA	19	TGTGCCTGGAGTGGACTAGCGGGGGACCCACTTAAATTCACAGATACGCAGTATTTT	CAWSGLAGDPLKFTDTQYF
NA	TRBJ2-4	TRBV7-9	NA	17	TGTGCCAGCAGCTACCGGGGCGGTACCAGTGCCAAAAACATTCAGTACTTC	CASSYRGGTSAKNIQYF
TRBD1	TRBJ2-7	TRBV11-2	NA	20	TGTGCCAGCAGCTTAGATAGTCCAGGGACAGGCTACTTGAGCTCCTACGAGCAGTACTTC	CASSLDSPGTGYLSSYEQYF
TRBD2	TRBJ2-3	TRBV14	NA	17	TGTGCCAGCAGCCAAGACTGGCGGGAGGGGAAGACAGATACGCAGTATTTT	CASSQDWREGKTDTQYF
NA	TRBJ1-5	TRBV2	NA	13	TGTGCCAGCCGAAGAGGGGTTTCGCAGCCCCAGCATTTT	CASRRGVSQPQHF
NA	TRBJ1-5	TRBV27	NA	15	TGTGCCAGCGCCTGGGGGGCGAATAGCAATCAGCCCCAGCATTTT	CASAWGANSNQPQHF
NA	TRBJ2-7	TRBV7-9	NA	18	TGTGCCAGCAGCTTAACGGTCGTTAGGGGCGGATACTCCTACGAGCAGTACTTC	CASSLTVVRGGYSYEQYF
NA	TRBJ2-7	TRBV19	NA	15	TGTGCCAGTAAGGTAACGGGAGATCCGACCTACGAGCAGTACTTC	CASKVTGDPTYEQYF
NA	TRBJ1-2	TRBV7-9	medium-sized	13	TGTGCCAGCAGCTTACCGGGTGGCTATGGCTACACCTTC	CASSLPGGYGYTF
NA	TRBJ1-5	TRBV7-9	NA	16	TGTGCCAGCAGCCCATGGGATGGGAGAAGCAATCAGCCCCAGCATTTT	CASSPWDGRSNQPQHF